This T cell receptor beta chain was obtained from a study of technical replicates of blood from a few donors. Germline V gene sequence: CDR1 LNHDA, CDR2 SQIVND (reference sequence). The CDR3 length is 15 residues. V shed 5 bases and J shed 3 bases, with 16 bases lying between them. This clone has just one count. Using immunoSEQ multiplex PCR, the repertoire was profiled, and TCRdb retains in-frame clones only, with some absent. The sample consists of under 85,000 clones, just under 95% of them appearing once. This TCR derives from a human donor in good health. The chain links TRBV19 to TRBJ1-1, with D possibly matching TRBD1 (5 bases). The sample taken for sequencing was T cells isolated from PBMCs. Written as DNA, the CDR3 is TGTGCCAGTAGTTTAAAGGGGACTCGGGACACTGAAGCTTTCTTT. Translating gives CASSLKGTRDTEAFF.